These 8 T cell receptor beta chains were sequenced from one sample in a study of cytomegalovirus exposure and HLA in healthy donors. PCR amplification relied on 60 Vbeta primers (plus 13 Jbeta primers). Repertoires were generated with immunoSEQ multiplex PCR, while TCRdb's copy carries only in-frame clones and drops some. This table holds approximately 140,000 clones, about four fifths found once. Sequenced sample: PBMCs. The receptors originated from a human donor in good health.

DNA of the CDR3: TGTGCCAGCAGTTACGTCAGGGAGGATGGCTACACCTTC. It is translated as CASSYVREDGYTF. The V and J genes are TRBV6-6 and TRBJ1-2, with D maybe TRBD1 (5 bases). V dropped 2 bases and J dropped 6 bases, with 10 bases sitting between them. CDR1 is MNHNY, CDR2 SVGAGI, per germline (reference sequence). The CDR3 loop spans 13 amino acids.

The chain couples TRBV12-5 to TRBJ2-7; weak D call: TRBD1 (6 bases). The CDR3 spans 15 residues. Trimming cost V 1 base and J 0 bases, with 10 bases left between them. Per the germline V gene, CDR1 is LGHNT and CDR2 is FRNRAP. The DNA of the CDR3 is TGTGCTAGTGGTTTGGACAGGGTAAGCTCCTACGAGCAGTACTTC. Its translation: CASGLDRVSSYEQYF.

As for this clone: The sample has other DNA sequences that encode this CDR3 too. CDR3 bases: TGTGCCAGCAGTGATTCAAGACTAGCGGGAAACCCCGGGGAGCTGTTTTTT. It specifies CASSDSRLAGNPGELFF. The chain has TRBV2 and TRBJ2-2; TRBD2 aligns across 11 bases. The junction had 9 bases not matched to a gene; V was cut back by 3 bases and J by 6 bases. The germline CDR1 and CDR2 sequences are SNHLY and FYNNEI. The CDR3 covers 17 residues.

CDR3 residues: CASSLYPEGTEAFF. CDR3 sequence (DNA): TGTGCCAGCAGTTTATACCCGGAGGGGACTGAAGCTTTCTTT. This chain links TRBV27 with TRBJ1-1; TRBD1 is a possible D gene (5 bases). Germline V gene sequence: CDR1 MNHEY, CDR2 SMNVEV (reference sequence). V was clipped by 1 base and J by 5 bases, with 11 bases between them. The CDR3 runs 14 residues.

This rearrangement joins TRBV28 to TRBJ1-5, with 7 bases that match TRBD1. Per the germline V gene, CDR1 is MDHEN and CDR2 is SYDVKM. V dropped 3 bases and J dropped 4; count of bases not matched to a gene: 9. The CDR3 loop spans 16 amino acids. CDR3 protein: CASSFLRDSLNQPQHF. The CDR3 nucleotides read TGTGCCAGCAGTTTTTTGCGGGACAGCCTTAATCAGCCCCAGCATTTT.

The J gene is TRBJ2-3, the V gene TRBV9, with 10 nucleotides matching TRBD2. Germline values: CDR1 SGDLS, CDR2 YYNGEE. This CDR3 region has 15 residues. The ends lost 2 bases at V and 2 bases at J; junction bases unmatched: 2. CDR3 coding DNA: TGTGCCAGCAGCGTTAGCGGGGGGATCACAGATACGCAGTATTTT. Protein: CASSVSGGITDTQYF.

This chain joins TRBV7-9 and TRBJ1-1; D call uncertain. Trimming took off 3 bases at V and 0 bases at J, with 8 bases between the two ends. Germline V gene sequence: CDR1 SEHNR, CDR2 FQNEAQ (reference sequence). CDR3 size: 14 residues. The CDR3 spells CASSLGRMNTEAFF. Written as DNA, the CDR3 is TGTGCCAGCAGCTTGGGCAGGATGAACACTGAAGCTTTCTTT.

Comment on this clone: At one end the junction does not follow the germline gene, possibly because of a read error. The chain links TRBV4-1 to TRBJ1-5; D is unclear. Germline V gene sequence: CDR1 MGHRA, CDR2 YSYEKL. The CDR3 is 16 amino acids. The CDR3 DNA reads TGCGCCAGCAGCCAAGATTTCGGGGTTCTAAGTCAGCCCCGGCATTTT. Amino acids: CASSQDFGVLSQPRHF.